This T cell receptor beta chain was identified in a study of tumor-infiltrating lymphocytes in primary liver carcinoma. Comment on this clonotype: One end of the junction does not line up with germline, which may come from a read error.

The CDR3 is 14 amino acids. Germline V lookup: CDR1 LGHNA, CDR2 YNFKEQ. RNA and DNA were co-extracted from around 18-30 mg of unsorted bulk tissue. Using a constant-region primer together with ProtoScript II reverse transcriptase, TCR beta cDNA was made from around 500 ng of total RNA. Slightly modified ARM-PCR with three nested multiplex PCR rounds yielded TCR beta libraries. Each of the first two PCR rounds ran roughly 9 cycles with TRBV1-TRBV30 forward and C-beta reverse primers. TCRdb reanalysed the multiplex PCR reads using MiXCR and keeps one entry per CDR3 protein. This table holds approximately 80,000 distinct CDR3 sequences, about three quarters found once.

The chain carries TRBV4-2 and TRBJ2-7, with D possibly TRBD1 on 6 matching bases. Sequencing input: tumor-adjacent normal liver tissue. This receptor was obtained from a man between 40 and 49 years old with primary liver carcinoma and hepatitis B virus infection. The CDR3 sequence is CASSLTGTSYKQYF. CDR3 sequence (DNA): TGTGCCAGCAGCCTTACCGGGACATCCTACAAGCAGTACTTC.